Sequencing of this T cell receptor beta chain was carried out in a study of shared clonotypes between healthy human individuals. The data were produced by immunoSEQ multiplex PCR, yet TCRdb's version contains in-frame clones alone and is incomplete. The profile shows some 2.1 million clones, over 85% of them singletons. Study outcomes and limitations: Clonotypes that were shared across four donors made up around 5% of naive CD4 clonotypes.

This clone was counted a few times. Its specificity is not known. Germline lookup yields CDR1 MDHEN and CDR2 SYDVKM. This CDR3 spans 14 amino acids. The V and J ends lost 1 base and 7 bases respectively, with 11 bases between them. This receptor was obtained from a man aged 18 to 30 in good health. The V and J genes are TRBV28 and TRBJ1-5, with D maybe TRBD1 (6 bases). Sequencing used naive CD4+ T cells sorted from blood. Subset reported: CD45RA+ positively selected. The CDR3 DNA sequence: TGTGCCAGCAGTTTATTGGGGGCAAGGCAGCCCCAGCATTTT. Its protein is CASSLLGARQPQHF.